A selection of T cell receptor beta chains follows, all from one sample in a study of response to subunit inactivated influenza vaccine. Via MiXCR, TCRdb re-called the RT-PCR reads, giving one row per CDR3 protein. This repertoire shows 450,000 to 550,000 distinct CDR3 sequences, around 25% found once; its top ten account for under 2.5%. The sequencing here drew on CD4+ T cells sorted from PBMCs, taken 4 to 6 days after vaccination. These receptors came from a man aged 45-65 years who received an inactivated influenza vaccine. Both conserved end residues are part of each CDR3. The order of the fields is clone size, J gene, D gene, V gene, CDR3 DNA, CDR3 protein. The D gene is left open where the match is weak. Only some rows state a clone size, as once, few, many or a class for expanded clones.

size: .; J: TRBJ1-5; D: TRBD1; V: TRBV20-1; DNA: TGCAGTGCAATGTCCGGGACAGGGGGGGGGCCCCAGCATTTT; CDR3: CSAMSGTGGGPQHF
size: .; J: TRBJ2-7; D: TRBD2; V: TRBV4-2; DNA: TGTGCCAGCAGCCAAGATTTTAGCGGGAGTACTTACGAGCAGTACTTC; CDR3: CASSQDFSGSTYEQYF
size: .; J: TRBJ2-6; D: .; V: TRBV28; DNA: TGTGCCAGCAGTTTCCGGGACTCTGGGGCCAACGTCCTGACTTTC; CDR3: CASSFRDSGANVLTF
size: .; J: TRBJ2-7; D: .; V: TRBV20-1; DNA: TGCAGTGCTAGAGTAGGGGCGGGCAACTACGAGCAGTACTTC; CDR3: CSARVGAGNYEQYF
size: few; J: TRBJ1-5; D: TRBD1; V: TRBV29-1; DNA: TGCAGCGTGACACAGGGGGCGGGCAATCAGCCCCAGCATTTT; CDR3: CSVTQGAGNQPQHF
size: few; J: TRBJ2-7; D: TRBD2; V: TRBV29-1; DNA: TGCAGCGTCGACTCCGGGACTAGCTTTTACGAGCAGTACTTC; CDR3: CSVDSGTSFYEQYF
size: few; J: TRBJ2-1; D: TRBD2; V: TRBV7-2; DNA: TGTGCCAGCAGCCCCGGACTAGCGGGGGAACCCTACAATGAGCAGTTCTTC; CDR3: CASSPGLAGEPYNEQFF
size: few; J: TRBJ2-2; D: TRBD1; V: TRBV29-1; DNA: TGCAGCGTAAGGACAGGGCCCGGGGAGCTGTTTTTT; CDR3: CSVRTGPGELFF
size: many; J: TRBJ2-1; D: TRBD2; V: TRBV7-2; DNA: TGTGCCAGCAGCTTAGTACTAGCGGGGGGAGGTGAGCAGTTCTTC; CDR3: CASSLVLAGGGEQFF
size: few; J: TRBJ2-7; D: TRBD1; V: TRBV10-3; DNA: TGTGCCATCAGTGAGCTAGGAGACAGGGGGCATAAAAGACAGTACTTC; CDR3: CAISELGDRGHKRQYF
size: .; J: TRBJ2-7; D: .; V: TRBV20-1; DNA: TGCAGTGCTGTCGAAACCCGGGACGGTTCCTACGAGCAGTACTTC; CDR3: CSAVETRDGSYEQYF
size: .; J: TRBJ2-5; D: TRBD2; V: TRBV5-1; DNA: TGCGCCAGCAGCCCGGAAACTAGCGGGGGAGCGGAGACCCAGTACTTC; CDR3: CASSPETSGGAETQYF
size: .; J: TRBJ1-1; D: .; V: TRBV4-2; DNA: TGTGCCAGCAGCCAAGTTTCGGCCGGTAACACTGAAGCTTTCTTT; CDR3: CASSQVSAGNTEAFF
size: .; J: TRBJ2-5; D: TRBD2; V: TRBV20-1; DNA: TGCAGTGCGAGACTAGCCCAGTTGGGGGAGACCCAGTACTTC; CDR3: CSARLAQLGETQYF
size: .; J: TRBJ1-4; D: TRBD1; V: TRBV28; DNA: TGTGCCAGCAGACCGACAGGGGAGAAGGCTAATGAAAAACTGTTTTTT; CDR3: CASRPTGEKANEKLFF
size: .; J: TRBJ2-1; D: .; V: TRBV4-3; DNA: TGCGCCAGCAGCCAAGGATCAAGTTTTGATGTGAATGAGCAGTTCTTC; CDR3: CASSQGSSFDVNEQFF
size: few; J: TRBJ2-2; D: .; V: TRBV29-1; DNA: TGCAGCGTTGATTCGCTTAACACCGGGGAGCTGTTTTTT; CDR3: CSVDSLNTGELFF
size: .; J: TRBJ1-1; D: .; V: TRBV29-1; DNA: TGCAGCGTTGAAGCGGTGAACACTGAAGCTTTCTTT; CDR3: CSVEAVNTEAFF
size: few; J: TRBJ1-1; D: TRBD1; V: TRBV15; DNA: TGTGCCACCAGCAGAGTTGCTCAGGGGGCTGAAGCTTTCTTT; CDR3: CATSRVAQGAEAFF
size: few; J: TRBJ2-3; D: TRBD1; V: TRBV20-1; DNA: TGCAGTGCTACACAGGGGGCTCACCAGTATTTT; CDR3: CSATQGAHQYF
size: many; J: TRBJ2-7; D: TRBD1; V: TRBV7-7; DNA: TGTGCTAGCAGCTTCAAGGGGACAGGGATCCACGAGCAGTACTTC; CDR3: CASSFKGTGIHEQYF
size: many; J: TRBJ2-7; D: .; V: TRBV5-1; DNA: TGCGCCAGCAGCTTGGTCCGGGAGGAGCAGTACTTC; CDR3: CASSLVREEQYF
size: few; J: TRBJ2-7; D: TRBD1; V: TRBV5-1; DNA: TGCGCCAGCAGCTTACCCGGGACAGGGTCCGACGAGCAGTACTTC; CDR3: CASSLPGTGSDEQYF
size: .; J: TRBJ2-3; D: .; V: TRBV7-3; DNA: TGTGCCAGCAAGGAGGGCGGGTCGGATACGCAGTATTTT; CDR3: CASKEGGSDTQYF
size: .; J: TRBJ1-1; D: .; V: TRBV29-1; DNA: TGCAGCGCAGGGAACATGAACACTGAAGCTTTCTTT; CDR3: CSAGNMNTEAFF
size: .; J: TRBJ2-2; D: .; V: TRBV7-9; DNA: TGTGCCAGCAGCCCCCGTCCGGCCGGGGAGCTGTTTTTT; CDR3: CASSPRPAGELFF
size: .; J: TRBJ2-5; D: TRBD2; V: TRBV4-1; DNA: TGCGCCAGCAGCCAAGATGGGAGACTAGCGGAACAAGAGACCCAGTACTTC; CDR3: CASSQDGRLAEQETQYF
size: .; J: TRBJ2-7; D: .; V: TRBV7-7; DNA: TGTGCTAGCAGCTTGGGGCCGGGACAAGCCTACGAGCAGTACTTC; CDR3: CASSLGPGQAYEQYF